This TCR beta chain was captured in a study of immune reconstitution after stem cell transplant in scleroderma (dated 2017 in TCRdb). The germline V gene gives CDR1 as SGHRS and CDR2 as YFSETQ. V loses 4 bases, J loses 0 bases, and the germline ends lie 10 bases apart. From cysteine to phenylalanine, the CDR3 is 15 amino acids long. Kept here is only the CDR3 DNA, which spans 45 bases and is read in frame from base 1. This clonotype is identified as medium-sized (0.01 to 0.1%). Which antigen it targets is not known. No base-level quality is on record; no much larger clone is a single base apart. The method was RT-PCR. Instrument used: Illumina MiSeq. Using fastp trimming at Q25 and MiXCR clonotype assembly, TCRdb reanalyzed the public sequencing data and kept in-frame beta chains. Every entry covers one CDR3 protein and lists the most common genes and DNA from its rows. The sample profile shows roughly 2,400 distinct CDR3 sequences; roughly a tenth of them were found once. Less than 15% of the sample goes to the ten largest clones.

The chain is made from TRBV5-1 and TRBJ1-4; perhaps TRBD1 is the D gene, with 5 bases matching. The clonotype comes from a female donor with systemic sclerosis. This sample was gathered before or after autologous hematopoietic stem cell transplantation (not recorded which). The CDR3 sequence is CASSRGTATNEKLFF. The sequenced DNA is TGCGCCAGCAGCCGAGGGACTGCAACTAATGAAAAACTGTTTTTT.